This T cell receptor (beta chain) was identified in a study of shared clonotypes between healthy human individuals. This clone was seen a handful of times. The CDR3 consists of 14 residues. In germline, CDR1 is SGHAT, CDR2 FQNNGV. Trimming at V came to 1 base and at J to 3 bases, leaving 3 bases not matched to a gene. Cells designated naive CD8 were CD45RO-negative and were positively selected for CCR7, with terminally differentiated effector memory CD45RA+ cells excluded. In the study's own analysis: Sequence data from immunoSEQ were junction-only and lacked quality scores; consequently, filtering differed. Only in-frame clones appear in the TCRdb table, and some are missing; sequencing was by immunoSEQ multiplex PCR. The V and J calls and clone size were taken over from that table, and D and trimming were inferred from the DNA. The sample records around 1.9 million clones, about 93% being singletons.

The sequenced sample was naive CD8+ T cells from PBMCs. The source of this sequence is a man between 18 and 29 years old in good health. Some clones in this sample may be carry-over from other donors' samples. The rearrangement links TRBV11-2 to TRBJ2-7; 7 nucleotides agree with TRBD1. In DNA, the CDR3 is TGTGCCAGCAGCTTAGCCGGGACAGTCTACGAGCAGTACTTC. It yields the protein CASSLAGTVYEQYF.